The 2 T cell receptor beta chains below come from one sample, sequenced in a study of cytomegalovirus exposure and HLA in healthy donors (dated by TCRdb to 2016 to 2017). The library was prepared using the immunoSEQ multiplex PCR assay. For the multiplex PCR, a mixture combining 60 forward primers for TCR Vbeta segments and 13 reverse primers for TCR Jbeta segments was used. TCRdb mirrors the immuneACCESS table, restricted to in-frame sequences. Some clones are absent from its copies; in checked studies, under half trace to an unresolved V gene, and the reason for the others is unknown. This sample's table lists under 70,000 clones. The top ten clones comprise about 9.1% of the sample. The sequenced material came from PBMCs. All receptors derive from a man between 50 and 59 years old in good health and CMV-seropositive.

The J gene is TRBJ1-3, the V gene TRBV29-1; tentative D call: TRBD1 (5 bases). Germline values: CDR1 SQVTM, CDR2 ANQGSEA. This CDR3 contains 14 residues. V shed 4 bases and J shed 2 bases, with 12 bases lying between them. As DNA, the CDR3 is TGCAGCGTTGTCTCCCAGGGCACTGGAAACACCATATATTTT. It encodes CSVVSQGTGNTIYF.

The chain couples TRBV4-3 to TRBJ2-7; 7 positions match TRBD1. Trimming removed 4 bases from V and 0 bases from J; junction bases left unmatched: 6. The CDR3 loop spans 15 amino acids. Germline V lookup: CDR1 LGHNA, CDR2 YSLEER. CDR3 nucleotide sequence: TGCGCCAGCAGCCGGGGGACAGTGAGCTCCTACGAGCAGTACTTC. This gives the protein CASSRGTVSSYEQYF.